This T cell receptor (beta chain) is from a study of T cells after yellow fever vaccination. The overall study: SMART-Seq v4 Ultra Low Input served to prepare low-cell-number fractions.

Using its own MiXCR run on the 5' RACE reads, TCRdb lists one record per CDR3 protein. The sample holds fewer than 350,000 distinct CDR3 sequences, over 3.5% seen once. This clonotype was seen at least ten times. The antigen is unknown. Study-wide results and limits: A limited proportion of clonotypes was detected within both the CD4 and CD8 compartments. The secondary response was weaker but peaked faster, day 5 versus 15. Post-booster reappearance was seen for most primary-vaccination clones (roughly 96% CD4, 75% to 90% CD8).

V dropped 0 bases and J dropped 6; count of bases not matched to a gene: 5. In germline, CDR1 is SGHRS, CDR2 YFSETQ. The CDR3 loop spans 15 amino acids. The sequencing used PBMCs, collected 15 days after the yellow fever booster vaccination. The rearrangement links TRBV5-1 to TRBJ2-1, with TRBD2 matching over 8 bases. The source of this sequence is a man in his late teens or twenties who received the YFV17D yellow fever vaccine. CDR3 in DNA: TGCGCCAGCAGCTTGGTTGCGGGGGGAGGCAATGAGCAGTTCTTC. Its protein product is CASSLVAGGGNEQFF.